This TCR beta chain was sequenced during a study of siplizumab effects on memory and regulatory T cells. Study-wide findings and caveats: Alloreactive sequences that could be traced to unstimulated CD4+ memory cells showed a significant reduction under siplizumab. The apparent diversity of naive T cells exceeded that of memory cells, and naive T cells seemed to make a major contribution to the alloresponse. The authors did not confirm suppressive function in proliferating Tregs from siplizumab cultures.

This CDR3 has 13 residues. Germline assignment: CDR1 ENHRY and CDR2 SYGVKD. Trimming stripped 1 base from V and 7 bases from J, with 10 bases between. As concerns this clone: The target antigen is unknown.

TCR templates, some 93,000 per sample, were assayed. The protocol was immunoSEQ multiplex PCR, while the TCRdb copy is restricted to in-frame clones and leaves out a portion. The data contain some 120,000 clones, roughly 93% of them singletons. J is TRBJ1-2 and V is TRBV10-3; D perhaps matches TRBD1 (6 bases). The clonotype comes from a human donor in good health. The sample taken for sequencing was non-Treg CD4+ T cells sorted from blood. DNA for the CDR3: TGTGCCATCAGTGAGTACAGGGCGTTTGGCTACACCTTC. Its translation is CAISEYRAFGYTF.